This T cell receptor (beta chain) stems from a study of CD8 T cells in ankylosing spondylitis. Regarding the study as a whole: Seven to nine highly homologous variants made up a TCR beta motif that seemed to typify ankylosing spondylitis blood.

Making the TCR beta libraries involved quantitative 5'-RACE with molecular barcodes. TCRdb re-called the 5' RACE reads through MiXCR, storing one row per CDR3 protein. The sample holds approximately 300,000 distinct CDR3 sequences, around 7.6% seen once. Note on this clonotype: Its antigen is unknown.

Germline V gene lookup returns CDR1 MGHRA and CDR2 YSYEKL. The ends lost 1 base at V and 5 bases at J; junction bases unmatched: 13. CDR3 size: 19 residues. Sequencing was carried out using blood, either unsorted or a sorted T cell fraction (not recorded which). V and J are TRBV4-1 and TRBJ2-1; 11 bases align to TRBD1. The clonotype originates from a male donor with ankylosing spondylitis. As DNA, the CDR3 is TGCGCCAGCAGCCAAGGGACAGGGGGCCGAGAGGGGCTCGACAATGAGCAGTTCTTC. Protein sequence: CASSQGTGGREGLDNEQFF.